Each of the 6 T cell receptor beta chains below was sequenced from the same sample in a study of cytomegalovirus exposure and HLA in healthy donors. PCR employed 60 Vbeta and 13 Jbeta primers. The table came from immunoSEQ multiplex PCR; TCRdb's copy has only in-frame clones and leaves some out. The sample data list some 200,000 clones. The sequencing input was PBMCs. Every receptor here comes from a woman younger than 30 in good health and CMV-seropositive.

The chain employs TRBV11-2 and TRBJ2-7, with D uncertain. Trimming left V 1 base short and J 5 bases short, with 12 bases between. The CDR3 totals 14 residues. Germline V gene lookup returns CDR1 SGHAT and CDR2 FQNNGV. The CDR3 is CASSLAGPADEQYF. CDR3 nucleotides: TGTGCCAGCAGCTTAGCCGGTCCCGCGGACGAGCAGTACTTC.

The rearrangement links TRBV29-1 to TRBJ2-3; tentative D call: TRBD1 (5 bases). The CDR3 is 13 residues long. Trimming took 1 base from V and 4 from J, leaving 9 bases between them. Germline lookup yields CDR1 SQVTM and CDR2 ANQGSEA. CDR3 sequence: CSVEGSRADTQYF. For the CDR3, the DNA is TGCAGCGTTGAAGGGAGCAGGGCAGATACGCAGTATTTT.

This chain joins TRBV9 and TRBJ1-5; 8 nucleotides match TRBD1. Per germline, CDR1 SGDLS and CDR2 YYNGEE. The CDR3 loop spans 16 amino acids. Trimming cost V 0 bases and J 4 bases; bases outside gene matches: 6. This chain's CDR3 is CASSVGPGTGNQPQHF. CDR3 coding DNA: TGTGCCAGCAGCGTAGGCCCAGGGACAGGTAATCAGCCCCAGCATTTT. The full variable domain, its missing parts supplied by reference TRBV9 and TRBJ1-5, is DSGVTQTPKHLITATGQRVTLRCSPRSGDLSVYWYQQSLDQGLQFLIQYYNGEERAKGNILERFSAQQFPDLHSELNLSSLELGDSALYFCASSVGPGTGNQPQHFGDGTRLSIL.

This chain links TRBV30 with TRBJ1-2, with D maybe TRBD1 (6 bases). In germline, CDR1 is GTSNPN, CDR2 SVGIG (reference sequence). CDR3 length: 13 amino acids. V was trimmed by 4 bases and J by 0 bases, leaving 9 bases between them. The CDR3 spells CAWMGATNYGYTF. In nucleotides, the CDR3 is TGTGCCTGGATGGGGGCCACTAACTATGGCTACACCTTC.

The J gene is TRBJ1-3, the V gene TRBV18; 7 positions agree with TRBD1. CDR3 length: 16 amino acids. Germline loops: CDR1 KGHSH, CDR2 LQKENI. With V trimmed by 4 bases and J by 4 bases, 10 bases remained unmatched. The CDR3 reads CASSLPGTADGNTIYF. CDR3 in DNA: TGTGCCAGCTCACTCCCAGGGACAGCGGACGGAAACACCATATATTTT.

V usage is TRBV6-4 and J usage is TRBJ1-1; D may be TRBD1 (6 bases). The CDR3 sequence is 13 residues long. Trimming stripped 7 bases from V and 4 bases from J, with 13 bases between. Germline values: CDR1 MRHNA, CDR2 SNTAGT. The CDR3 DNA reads TGTGCCAGCAAGTCAGGGGAGGGCACTGAAGCTTTCTTT. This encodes CASKSGEGTEAFF.